This T cell receptor beta chain was profiled in a study of CD8 T cells in ankylosing spondylitis. The study's findings and limits: The authors reported significant enrichment of disease-linked clones in matched ankylosing spondylitis synovial fluid. Within ankylosing spondylitis blood, a TCR beta motif made up of eight or nine highly homologous variants appeared to be characteristic. CD8+ by phenotype, disease-linked clones were relatively rare in peripheral blood. Some motif variants had been reported before (in reactive arthritis synovial fluid and blood).

With respect to this clonotype: Its antigen is currently unknown.

In making TCR beta libraries, quantitative 5'-RACE with molecular barcodes was used. In TCRdb, the 5' RACE reads were re-called with MiXCR into one record per CDR3 protein. The sample lists about 390,000 distinct CDR3 sequences; more than 20% were seen once. This sequence originates from a male donor with ankylosing spondylitis. The sequenced material came from blood, either unsorted or a sorted T cell fraction (not recorded which).

CDR3 bases: TGTGCCAGCAGCCTGGCGGGCGGGCCGGGGGGCGGCTACACCTTC. This sequence encodes CASSLAGGPGGGYTF. The chain recombines TRBV12-3 or TRBV12-4 with TRBJ1-2; the D gene is possibly TRBD1 (6 bases). V gave up 6 bases and J gave up 8 bases, with 22 bases separating them. This CDR3 comprises 15 residues.